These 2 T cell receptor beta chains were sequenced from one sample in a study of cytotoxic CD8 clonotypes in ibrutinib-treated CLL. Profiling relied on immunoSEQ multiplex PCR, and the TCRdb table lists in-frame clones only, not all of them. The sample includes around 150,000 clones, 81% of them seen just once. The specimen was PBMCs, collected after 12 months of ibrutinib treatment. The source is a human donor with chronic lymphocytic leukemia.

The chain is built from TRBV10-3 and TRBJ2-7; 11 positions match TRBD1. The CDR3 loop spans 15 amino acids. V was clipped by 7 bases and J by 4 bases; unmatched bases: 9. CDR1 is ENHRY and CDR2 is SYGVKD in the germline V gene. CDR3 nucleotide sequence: TGTGCCATCACCATGGACAGGGGGCGTAATTACGAGCAGTACTTC. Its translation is CAITMDRGRNYEQYF.

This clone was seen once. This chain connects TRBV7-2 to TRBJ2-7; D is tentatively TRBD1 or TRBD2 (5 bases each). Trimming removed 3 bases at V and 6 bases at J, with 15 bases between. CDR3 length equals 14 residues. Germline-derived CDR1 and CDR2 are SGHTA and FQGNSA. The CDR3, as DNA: TGTGCCAGCAGCTTTACTGGGGGTAACGGCGAGCAGTACTTC. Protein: CASSFTGGNGEQYF.